The 9 T cell receptor beta chains reported below all come from one sample, sequenced in a study of cytomegalovirus exposure and HLA in healthy donors (dated by TCRdb to 2016 to 2017). Libraries were made using the immunoSEQ multiplex PCR assay. The multiplex PCR relied on a mix of 60 forward primers for TCR Vbeta segments and 13 reverse primers for TCR Jbeta segments. Entries here come from immuneACCESS through TCRdb and include only in-frame sequences with V and J called. Some clones fail to appear in such tables; in the studies checked, an unresolved V gene covers under half of the shortfall, and the cause of the remainder is unknown. The sample includes around 61,000 clones, with about four fifths observed a single time. The ten top clones hold roughly 1.8% of the sample. Sequencing input: PBMCs. The receptor source for this set is a man aged 35-49 years in good health and CMV-seronegative.

CDR3 nucleotides: TGCGCCAGCAGCCCCCTAGGCCAGCGGGGGGCGCCTCGGGAGACCCAGTACTTC. Translating gives CASSPLGQRGAPRETQYF. This chain links TRBV5-1 with TRBJ2-5, with 9 bases fitting TRBD2. CDR1 and CDR2 (germline): SGHRS, YFSETQ. V gave up 4 bases and J gave up 5 bases; unmatched junction bases: 18. The CDR3 runs 18 residues.

This sequence joins TRBV6-6 and TRBJ1-6; D is unresolved. CDR1 and CDR2 from the germline V gene are MNHNY and SVGAGI (reference sequence). CDR3 length: 14 residues. Deletions cut 0 bases from V and 7 bases from J, with 7 bases between. CDR3 amino acids: CASSYSKENSPLHF. In DNA form, the CDR3 reads TGTGCCAGCAGTTACTCGAAGGAGAATTCACCCCTCCACTTT.

The chain joins TRBV18 to TRBJ2-7, with 10 positions matching TRBD1. Trimming at V came to 5 bases and at J to 13 bases, leaving 14 bases not matched to a gene. The CDR3 is made up of 14 amino acids. CDR1 KGHSH and CDR2 LQKENI come from the germline V gene. The chain's CDR3 is CASSSTKNRDRGYF. CDR3 nucleotide sequence: TGTGCCAGCTCATCGACAAAAAATAGGGACAGGGGTTACTTC. The full variable domain, in which reference TRBV18 and TRBJ2-7 provide the parts outside the CDR3, is NAGVMQNPRHLVRRRGQEARLRCSPMKGHSHVYWYRQLPEEGLKFMVYLQKENIIDESGMPKERFSAEFPKEGPSILRIQQVVRGDSAAYFCASSSTKNRDRGYFGPGTRLTVT.

The V and J genes are TRBV27 and TRBJ2-5; 14 bases map to TRBD2. Near its end, the DNA agrees better with TRBJ2-7, so the J call may be wrong. The CDR3 is 14 residues long. Germline lookup yields CDR1 MNHEY and CDR2 SMNVEV (reference sequence). CDR3 amino acids: CASSRLAGGHEQYF. For the CDR3, the DNA is TGTGCCAGCAGCAGACTAGCGGGGGGGCACGAGCAGTACTTC.

The V call is TRBV7-2, the J call TRBJ2-6; 16 bases align to TRBD2. The CDR3 is 22 amino acids. The V gene's germline CDR1 is SGHTA and CDR2 FQGNSA. With V trimmed by 0 bases and J by 0 bases, 8 bases remained unmatched. Here the CDR3 DNA reads TGTGCCAGCAGCTTAGCTCTACCGGGACTAGCGGGGGGGTCCTCTGGGGCCAACGTCCTGACTTTC. Translating it yields CASSLALPGLAGGSSGANVLTF. Combining the CDR3 with reference TRBV7-2 and TRBJ2-6 gives the whole variable domain GAGVSQSPSNKVTEKGKDVELRCDPISGHTALYWYRQSLGQGLEFLIYFQGNSAPDKSGLPSDRFSAERTGGSVSTLTIQRTQQEDSAVYLCASSLALPGLAGGSSGANVLTFGAGSRLTVL.

On this clone: An end of the junction differs from the germline gene, which may be a read error. Distinct nucleotide sequences in the sample also encode this CDR3. The CDR3 is CASSPMGRGETQYF. The CDR3 DNA sequence: TGTGCTAGTAGCCCTATGGGGAGGGGAGAGACCCAGTACTTC. The chain carries TRBV19 and TRBJ2-5; the match to TRBD2 covers 7 bases. The CDR3 consists of 14 residues. Germline V gene sequence: CDR1 LNHDA, CDR2 SQIVND (reference sequence).

This sequence joins TRBV7-2 and TRBJ1-1; the D is unclear. The CDR3 loop spans 12 amino acids. The ends were cut back, 1 base at V and 5 bases at J, with 5 bases in the middle. Germline loops: CDR1 SGHTA, CDR2 FQGNSA. The CDR3 DNA sequence: TGTGCCAGCAGCTTAGGGGCTACTGAAGCTTTCTTT. Protein product: CASSLGATEAFF.

As DNA, the CDR3 is TGTGCCAGCAGCTTAGAGACAGGGTCGGGTTCACCCCTCCACTTT. Its translation: CASSLETGSGSPLHF. The chain couples TRBV7-9 to TRBJ1-6; 7 bases fit TRBD1. Unmatched junction bases numbered 6, after V lost 1 base and J lost 9 bases. This CDR3 comprises 15 residues. Germline V CDR1 and CDR2: SEHNR, FQNEAQ (reference sequence).

This chain joins TRBV2 and TRBJ2-7; no clear D gene. Per germline, CDR1 SNHLY and CDR2 FYNNEI. The V gene lost 5 bases and the J gene lost 3 bases, with 5 bases spanning the gap. The length of the CDR3 is 11 residues. The CDR3 sequence: CASSPFYEQYF. DNA of the CDR3: TGTGCCAGCAGTCCCTTCTACGAGCAGTACTTC.